Sequencing of this T cell receptor (beta chain) was carried out in a study of T cells in Graves' hyperthyroidism and ophthalmopathy. Points from the study as a whole: Before onset, ophthalmopathy was predicted by the model a median around 6 months earlier. Researchers report that a 13 V-J model separated ophthalmopathy from stable hyperthyroidism. Clonotypes that were expanded in thyroid above 0.001 mostly appeared in blood too.

Amplification yielded TCR beta CDR3 regions, with RNA transcripts as the source. The TCR CDR3 was amplified in a first-round RT-PCR using the HTBI primer set. Each CDR3 protein gets one entry after TCRdb re-called the multiplex PCR reads with MiXCR. The data contain 600,000 to 700,000 distinct CDR3 sequences, 45% of them singletons. The diagnostic basis comprised clinical symptoms, serum thyroxine and TRAb, thyroid ultrasound and orbital computed tomography. Notes on this clonotype: The target antigen is unknown. A much more abundant neighbour one base away suggests this may be a read error.

This receptor was obtained from an adult man with Graves' disease, either hyperthyroidism or ophthalmopathy (not recorded which). Input material: peripheral blood or thyroid tissue (not recorded which).

In nucleotides, the CDR3 is TGTGCCATCAGAGACGAAATGACGGGGGATTCACCCCTCCACTTT. Translating it yields CAIRDEMTGDSPLHF. This rearrangement joins TRBV10-3 to TRBJ1-6; possibly TRBD1 for D (5 bases). This CDR3 is built from 15 residues. V lost 6 bases and J lost 8, with 17 bases in between. In germline, CDR1 is ENHRY, CDR2 SYGVKD.